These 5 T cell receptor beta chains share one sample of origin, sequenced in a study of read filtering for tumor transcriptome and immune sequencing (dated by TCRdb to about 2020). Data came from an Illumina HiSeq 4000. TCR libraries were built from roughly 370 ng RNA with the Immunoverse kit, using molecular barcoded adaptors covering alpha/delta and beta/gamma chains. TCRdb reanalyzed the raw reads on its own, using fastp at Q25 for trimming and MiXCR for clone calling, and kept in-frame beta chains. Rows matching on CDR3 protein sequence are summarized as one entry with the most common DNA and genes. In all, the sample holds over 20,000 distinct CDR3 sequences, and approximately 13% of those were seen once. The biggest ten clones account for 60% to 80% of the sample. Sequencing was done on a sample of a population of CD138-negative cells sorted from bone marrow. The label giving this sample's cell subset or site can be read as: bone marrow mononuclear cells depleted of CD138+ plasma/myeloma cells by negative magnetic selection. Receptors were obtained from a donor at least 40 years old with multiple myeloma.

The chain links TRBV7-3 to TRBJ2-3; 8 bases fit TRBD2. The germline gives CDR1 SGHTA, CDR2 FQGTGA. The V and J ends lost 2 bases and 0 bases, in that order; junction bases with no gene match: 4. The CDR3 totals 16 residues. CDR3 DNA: TGTGCCAGCAGCTTAGGAAGCGGGAGAAGCACAGATACGCAGTATTTT. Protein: CASSLGSGRSTDTQYF.

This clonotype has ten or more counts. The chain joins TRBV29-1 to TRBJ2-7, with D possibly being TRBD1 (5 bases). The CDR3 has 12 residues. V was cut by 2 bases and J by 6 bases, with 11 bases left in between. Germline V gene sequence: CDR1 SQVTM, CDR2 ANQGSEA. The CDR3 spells CSVEKQVGEQYF. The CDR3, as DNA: TGCAGCGTTGAAAAACAGGTGGGCGAGCAGTACTTC.

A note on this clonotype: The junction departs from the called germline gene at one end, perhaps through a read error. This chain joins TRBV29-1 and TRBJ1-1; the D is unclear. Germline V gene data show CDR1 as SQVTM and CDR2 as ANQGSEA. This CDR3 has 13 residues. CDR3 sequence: CSVVWQMNTEAVF. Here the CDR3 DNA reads TGCAGCGTTGTGTGGCAGATGAACACTGAAGCTGTCTTT.

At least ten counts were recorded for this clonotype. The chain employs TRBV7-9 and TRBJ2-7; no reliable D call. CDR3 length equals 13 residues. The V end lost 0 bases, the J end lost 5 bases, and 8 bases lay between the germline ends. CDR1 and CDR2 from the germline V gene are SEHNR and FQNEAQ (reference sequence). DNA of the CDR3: TGTGCCAGCAGCTTAGCCGAGGTCCACGAGCAGTACTTC. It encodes CASSLAEVHEQYF.

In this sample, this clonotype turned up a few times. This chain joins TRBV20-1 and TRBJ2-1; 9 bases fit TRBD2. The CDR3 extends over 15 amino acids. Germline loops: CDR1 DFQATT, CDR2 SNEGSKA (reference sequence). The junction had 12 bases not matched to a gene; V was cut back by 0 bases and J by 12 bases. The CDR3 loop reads CSARDVSGGPQGQFF. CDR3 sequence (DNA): TGCAGTGCTAGAGATGTTAGCGGGGGACCCCAGGGGCAGTTCTTC.